A single sample gave rise to the 10 T cell receptor beta chains below, sequenced in a study of blood T cell repertoires in COVID-19. Profiling relied on immunoSEQ multiplex PCR, and the TCRdb table lists in-frame clones only, not all of them. The sample lists about 60,000 clones, roughly three quarters seen once, with about 50% in the top ten. What was sequenced was peripheral blood. These receptors came from a woman aged 80 or over with acute or convalescent COVID-19.

This clone was counted a single time. J is TRBJ2-1 and V is TRBV28, with TRBD2 identical over 9 bases. This CDR3 spans 17 amino acids. V trimming: 2 bases; J trimming: 6 bases; junction bases outside the gene matches: 11. Per germline, CDR1 MDHEN and CDR2 SYDVKM. CDR3 in DNA: TGTGCCAGCAGTTTAGGTATCTCTAGCGGGAAGGGCAATGAGCAGTTCTTC. This codes for CASSLGISSGKGNEQFF.

V and J are TRBV3-1 (or the pseudogene TRBV3-2) and TRBJ2-2, with D tentatively TRBD1 (6 bases). V was cut by 0 bases and J by 4 bases, with 15 bases left in between. There are 17 residues in the CDR3. The germline V gene encodes CDR1 LGHDT and CDR2 YNNKEL (reference sequence). The CDR3 sequence: CASSQDRNRAGTGELFF. The CDR3 nucleotides read TGTGCCAGCAGCCAAGATCGGAACAGGGCGGGCACCGGGGAGCTGTTTTTT.

V gene TRBV5-1 combines with J gene TRBJ1-2; D call uncertain. CDR1 is SGHRS, CDR2 YFSETQ, per germline. The CDR3 length is 15 residues. Trimming shortened V by 0 bases and J by 0 bases, and 9 bases separated the two germline ends. This CDR3 reads CASSLAGRTNYGYTF. The CDR3 nucleotides are TGCGCCAGCAGCTTGGCAGGCAGAACTAACTATGGCTACACCTTC.

V is TRBV20-1 and J is TRBJ2-1; 11 bases map to TRBD2. V was clipped by 3 bases and J by 10 bases; unmatched bases: 11. Germline CDR1 DFQATT, CDR2 SNEGSKA (reference sequence). This CDR3 comprises 15 residues. CDR3 residues: CSASSGTSGQMEQFF. For the CDR3, the DNA is TGCAGTGCTAGTTCCGGGACTAGCGGTCAAATGGAGCAGTTCTTC.

This clone has a single count. The V gene is TRBV29-1, the J gene TRBJ2-4; a weak D match, TRBD2 (6 bases). The length of the CDR3 is 14 residues. CDR1 and CDR2 (germline): SQVTM, ANQGSEA. V lost 0 bases, J lost 7 bases, and 13 bases lay in between. The CDR3 DNA sequence: TGCAGCGTTGAAGATCCTGCAGGGAGGAACATTCAGTACTTC. It is translated as CSVEDPAGRNIQYF.

This chain uses TRBV6-1 with TRBJ1-6, with D perhaps TRBD1 (6 bases). The germline V gene has CDR1 MNHNS and CDR2 SASEGT. V lost 3 bases and J 2 bases, leaving 17 bases between the germline ends. CDR3 length: 18 amino acids. The CDR3 spells CASSEARLQGTYNSPLHF. Here the CDR3 DNA reads TGTGCCAGCAGTGAGGCCCGACTACAGGGAACCTATAATTCACCCCTCCACTTT.

The rearrangement uses TRBV5-1 and TRBJ2-4, with D hard to call. V was clipped by 0 bases and J by 2 bases, with 12 bases between them. Germline CDR1 is SGHRS and CDR2 is YFSETQ. This CDR3 has 16 residues. Written as DNA, the CDR3 is TGCGCCAGCAGCTTGGGAGGTCCGCGTTCCAAAAACATTCAGTACTTC. Translation gives CASSLGGPRSKNIQYF. Using reference TRBV5-1 and TRBJ2-4 for the parts outside the CDR3, the full variable domain is KAGVTQTPRYLIKTRGQQVTLSCSPISGHRSVSWYQQTPGQGLQFLFEYFSETQRNKGNFPGRFSGRQFSNSRSEMNVSTLELGDSALYLCASSLGGPRSKNIQYFGAGTRLSVL.

This clone was counted only a few times. The J gene is TRBJ2-7, the V gene TRBV28; 9 bases fit TRBD1. The trim removed 4 bases at V and 5 bases at J, leaving 9 bases unmatched. The CDR3 runs 15 residues. Germline CDR1 reads MDHEN; CDR2 reads SYDVKM. The CDR3 nucleotides are TGTGCCAGCAGTTCCTCCGGGACAGGGTCCAACGAGCAGTACTTC. This codes for CASSSSGTGSNEQYF.

The rearrangement uses TRBV9 and TRBJ2-5; D not certain. Trimming cost V 0 bases and J 0 bases, with 9 bases left between them. The CDR3 extends over 15 amino acids. Germline CDR1 and CDR2: SGDLS and YYNGEE. The CDR3: CASSVGPDNQETQYF. DNA for the CDR3: TGTGCCAGCAGCGTAGGGCCTGACAACCAAGAGACCCAGTACTTC.

CDR3 sequence reads: CATSSPGSGLGGYGYTF. As DNA, the CDR3 is TGTGCCACCAGCAGCCCGGGCTCCGGACTCGGGGGCTATGGCTACACCTTC. This chain joins TRBV15 and TRBJ1-2; D is possibly TRBD1 (5 bases). Looked up from germline, CDR1 is LNHNV and CDR2 is YYDKDF (reference sequence). The CDR3 sequence is 17 residues long. V was clipped by 3 bases and J by 4 bases, with 21 bases between them.